Here is one TCR beta chain with its context. The sample originates from a study of monozygotic twins with inflammatory bowel disease. Both the TCRalpha cDNA and the TCRbeta cDNA were taken through two nested PCRs, lasting approximately 17 and 9 cycles. TCRdb re-analyzed the 5' RACE reads; it lists each CDR3 protein once, without DNA. This sample lists about 160,000 distinct CDR3 sequences; its ten largest clones have about 7.4%. In germline, CDR1 is SGHRS, CDR2 YFSETQ. This CDR3 region has 17 residues. The chain has TRBV5-1 and TRBJ2-3; as DNA is missing, the TRBD2 call by TCRdb cannot be tested. Sample: blood. The receptor comes from a human donor with ulcerative colitis or Crohn's disease, or a healthy co-twin of an affected twin (not recorded which). The CDR3 sequence is CASSPSHRQSRTDTQYF.